These 16 T cell receptor beta chains originate from one sample sequenced in a study of CD8 T cells in Susac syndrome. The authors reverse transcribed roughly 0.45 to 1 ug RNA with random hexamers. Each CDR3 protein gets one entry after TCRdb re-called the immunoSEQ multiplex PCR reads with MiXCR. The table includes 100,000 to 150,000 distinct CDR3 sequences, around 95% detected once. The sample consisted of CD4+ T cells from PBMCs. The receptors shown here come from a human donor in good health.

The chain links TRBV7-2 to TRBJ2-2; TRBD2 agrees at 8 bases. Trimming removed 1 base from V and 7 bases from J; junction bases left unmatched: 2. This CDR3 spans 14 amino acids. Germline-derived CDR1 and CDR2 are SGHTA and FQGNSA. CDR3 protein: CASSLGTSIGELFF. CDR3 nucleotides: TGTGCCAGCAGCTTAGGGACTAGCATCGGGGAGCTGTTTTTT.

The CDR3 is CSAGRSGRATDTQYF. For the CDR3, the DNA is TGCAGTGCTGGTAGAAGCGGGAGGGCCACCGATACGCAGTATTTT. The chain combines TRBV20-1 with TRBJ2-3, with 10 bases that match TRBD2. J lost 6 bases, V lost 5 bases, and 11 bases had no gene match. Germline V lookup: CDR1 DFQATT, CDR2 SNEGSKA (reference sequence). This CDR3 comprises 15 residues.

V usage is TRBV2 and J usage is TRBJ1-5, with 8 bases fitting TRBD1. After removal of 9 bases from V and 2 bases from J, the junction contained 3 bases not matched to a gene. The CDR3 is 13 amino acids. Germline V gene data show CDR1 as SNHLY and CDR2 as FYNNEI. CDR3 bases: TGTGCCAGTACAGGGGGACGCAATCAGCCCCAGCATTTT. Translation gives CASTGGRNQPQHF.

The count of this clonotype is one. The chain uses TRBV20-1 and TRBJ1-1; maybe TRBD1 (5 bases). Germline V gives CDR1 DFQATT, CDR2 SNEGSKA (reference sequence). The V and J ends lost 1 base and 7 bases respectively, with 13 bases between them. The CDR3 length is 13 residues. CDR3 sequence: CSARAAGGSEAFF. DNA for the CDR3: TGCAGTGCTAGAGCTGCTGGGGGGAGTGAAGCTTTCTTT.

V gene TRBV12-3 or TRBV12-4 combines with J gene TRBJ2-7; 7 nucleotides line up with TRBD1. After removal of 5 bases from V and 9 bases from J, the junction contained 13 bases not matched to a gene. The CDR3 totals 14 residues. The CDR3 here is CASSAPGQSEGQYF. CDR3 DNA sequence: TGTGCCAGCAGTGCTCCGGGACAGTCAGAGGGGCAGTACTTC.

The J gene is TRBJ1-2, the V gene TRBV30, with a tentative D call TRBD1 (5 bases). Germline V lookup: CDR1 GTSNPN, CDR2 SVGIG (reference sequence). This CDR3 contains 13 residues. The germline V and J ends were trimmed by 0 bases and 7 bases, with 12 bases remaining between them. The CDR3 spells CAWSVQGDGGYTF. Written as DNA, the CDR3 is TGTGCCTGGAGTGTACAAGGGGACGGTGGCTACACCTTC.

CDR3 loop: CATSRDLRGNSNQPQHF. CDR3 nucleotide sequence: TGTGCCACCAGCAGAGATTTGAGGGGAAATAGCAATCAGCCCCAGCATTTT. This chain joins TRBV15 and TRBJ1-5; D might be TRBD1 (5 bases). The V and J ends lost 0 bases and 0 bases respectively, with 12 bases between them. Germline CDR1 reads LNHNV; CDR2 reads YYDKDF (reference sequence). This CDR3 spans 17 amino acids.

The chain carries TRBV5-1 and TRBJ2-3; D tentatively fits TRBD1 or TRBD2 (5 bases each). The CDR3 has 14 amino acids. In germline, CDR1 is SGHRS, CDR2 YFSETQ. Trimming removed 2 bases at V and 4 bases at J, with 11 bases between. CDR3 nucleotides: TGCGCCAGCAGCTTCAGTCAGGGAGCAGATACGCAGTATTTT. Translation gives CASSFSQGADTQYF.

V gene TRBV14 combines with J gene TRBJ1-2, with a tentative D call TRBD1 (6 bases). The CDR3 spans 14 residues. The V end was cut by 4 bases, the J end by 5 bases, with 14 bases between. The germline V gene has CDR1 SGHDN and CDR2 FVKESK. The CDR3 bases are TGTGCCAGCAGCCGGAAGGTCGGACAGTATGGCTACACCTTC. It yields the protein CASSRKVGQYGYTF.

The chain recombines TRBV29-1 with TRBJ1-2; D not certain. V shed 0 bases and J shed 6 bases, with 14 bases lying between them. CDR1 SQVTM and CDR2 ANQGSEA come from the germline V gene. CDR3 size: 14 residues. The CDR3 loop reads CSVEDSWRRHGYTF. For the CDR3, the DNA is TGCAGCGTTGAAGATAGTTGGCGGAGGCATGGCTACACCTTC.

The chain couples TRBV20-1 to TRBJ2-7, with 8 bases lining up with TRBD2. There are 12 residues in the CDR3. In germline, CDR1 is DFQATT, CDR2 SNEGSKA (reference sequence). Trimming at V came to 6 bases and at J to 5 bases, leaving 6 bases not matched to a gene. The CDR3, as DNA: TGCAGTGCGAGTACCGGGGGGGACGAGCAGTACTTC. Encoded protein: CSASTGGDEQYF.

This rearrangement joins TRBV5-1 to TRBJ2-7; the match to TRBD2 covers 7 bases. This CDR3 has 15 residues. Per the germline V gene, CDR1 is SGHRS and CDR2 is YFSETQ. The junction had 5 bases not matched to a gene; V was cut back by 2 bases and J by 0 bases. The CDR3 sequence: CASSFLGGNSYEQYF. The CDR3 coding sequence is TGCGCCAGCAGCTTTTTGGGGGGGAACTCCTACGAGCAGTACTTC.

About this clonotype itself: At one of its ends the junction is not consistent with the germline gene, which may arise from a read error. The chain recombines TRBV4-1 with TRBJ2-3; D not certain. The V gene's germline CDR1 is MGHRA and CDR2 YSYEKL. CDR3 size: 15 residues. Here the CDR3 DNA reads TGCGCCAGCAGTCAAGAGCCGCTCCCCCGGGATACGCAGTATTTT. The encoded protein is CASSQEPLPRDTQYF.

J is TRBJ2-7 and V is TRBV11-2; D is unresolved. The germline V gene encodes CDR1 SGHAT and CDR2 FQNNGV. V lost 0 bases, J lost 1 base, and 10 bases lay in between. This CDR3 contains 15 residues. The CDR3 sequence is CASSLDFGRSYEQYF. The CDR3 nucleotides are TGTGCCAGCAGCTTAGATTTTGGCAGATCCTACGAGCAGTACTTC.

The V gene is TRBV29-1, the J gene TRBJ1-1, with D unresolved. Trimming took off 6 bases at V and 5 bases at J, with 4 bases between the two ends. The V gene's germline CDR1 is SQVTM and CDR2 ANQGSEA. There are 9 residues in the CDR3. The CDR3 reads CSVGTEAFF. CDR3 nucleotides: TGCAGCGTAGGAACTGAAGCTTTCTTT.

The chain is built from TRBV20-1 and TRBJ2-7, with TRBD2 matching over 9 bases. Germline V gene data show CDR1 as DFQATT and CDR2 as SNEGSKA (reference sequence). The CDR3 is 15 amino acids. With V trimmed by 0 bases and J by 2 bases, 5 bases remained unmatched. CDR3 in amino acids: CSARDPLAGAYEQYF. The DNA for the CDR3 is TGCAGTGCTAGAGACCCCTTAGCGGGGGCCTACGAGCAGTACTTC.